These 19 T cell receptor beta chains came from one sample sequenced in a study of cytomegalovirus exposure and HLA in healthy donors. PCR employed 60 Vbeta and 13 Jbeta primers. Sequencing used immunoSEQ multiplex PCR; TCRdb keeps in-frame clones, though not all of them. The repertoire consists of under 200,000 clones, with approximately 80% occurring once and the leading ten covering roughly 7.5%. Sequencing used PBMCs. The receptors come from a woman between 25 and 40 years old in good health and CMV-seropositive.

The genes are TRBV18 and TRBJ1-2, with TRBD1 matching over 7 bases. Losses at the gene ends were 4 bases for V and 4 bases for J; bases not matched to a gene: 9. The CDR3 totals 15 residues. Germline CDR1 is KGHSH and CDR2 is LQKENI. The chain's CDR3 is CASSLLGQEPYGYTF. Here the CDR3 DNA reads TGTGCCAGCTCACTCCTTGGACAGGAGCCCTATGGCTACACCTTC. Full variable domain (outside the CDR3, taken from reference TRBV18 and TRBJ1-2): NAGVMQNPRHLVRRRGQEARLRCSPMKGHSHVYWYRQLPEEGLKFMVYLQKENIIDESGMPKERFSAEFPKEGPSILRIQQVVRGDSAAYFCASSLLGQEPYGYTFGSGTRLTVV.

J is TRBJ2-1 and V is TRBV5-1; 9 bases align to TRBD2. The CDR3 has 14 amino acids. Germline V gene sequence: CDR1 SGHRS, CDR2 YFSETQ. The V segment lost 6 bases and the J segment 8 bases; nucleotides outside the gene matches: 9. CDR3 nucleotides: TGCGCCAGCATAAGAGCGGGGGGAGGGGATGAGCAGTTCTTC. Translation: CASIRAGGGDEQFF.

In this sample, this clone turned up a few times. Other nucleotide sequences in the sample specify the same CDR3. The chain is built from TRBV5-1 and TRBJ1-1; D possibly corresponds to TRBD1 (5 bases). Trimming took 0 bases from V and 1 from J, leaving 7 bases between them. The CDR3 sequence is 14 residues long. CDR1 is SGHRS, CDR2 YFSETQ, per germline. The CDR3 protein is CASSLVGANTEAFF. The CDR3 nucleotides are TGCGCCAGCAGCTTGGTAGGGGCGAACACTGAAGCTTTCTTT. The full variable domain, in which reference TRBV5-1 and TRBJ1-1 provide the parts outside the CDR3, is KAGVTQTPRYLIKTRGQQVTLSCSPISGHRSVSWYQQTPGQGLQFLFEYFSETQRNKGNFPGRFSGRQFSNSRSEMNVSTLELGDSALYLCASSLVGANTEAFFGQGTRLTVV.

This clone was picked up a small number of times. This sequence joins TRBV20-1 and TRBJ2-5, with D perhaps TRBD2 (6 bases). This CDR3 has 11 amino acids. V was clipped by 7 bases and J by 5 bases, with 11 bases between them. The germline V gene has CDR1 DFQATT and CDR2 SNEGSKA (reference sequence). CDR3 protein: CSGQRVETQYF. The CDR3 DNA is TGCAGTGGCCAGCGGGTGGAGACCCAGTACTTC.

This clone turned up a few times. The chain couples TRBV5-1 to TRBJ2-1; the match to TRBD2 covers 9 bases. CDR3 length: 15 amino acids. Germline values: CDR1 SGHRS, CDR2 YFSETQ. V was pared by 5 bases and J by 4 bases, with 7 bases of the junction left unmatched. The CDR3 sequence is CASRSGGGGYNEQFF. The DNA for the CDR3 is TGCGCCAGCAGGAGTGGCGGGGGGGGGTACAATGAGCAGTTCTTC.

The CDR3 DNA reads as TGTGCCAGCAGCCCCCGCCAAAAGGAAGGGACAGCCCCCGGTGGAGTCCAGTACTTC. The encoded protein is CASSPRQKEGTAPGGVQYF. This rearrangement joins TRBV21-1 to TRBJ2-5; the table's D call TRBD1 went unverified against the DNA. TRBV21-1 is annotated as a pseudogene. The CDR3 has 19 amino acids.

V gene TRBV13 combines with J gene TRBJ2-5, with D perhaps TRBD1 (5 bases). The J call may be wrong; the DNA end is better matched by TRBJ2-7. The germline V gene has CDR1 PRHDT and CDR2 FYEKMQ (reference sequence). The CDR3 extends over 15 amino acids. CDR3 nucleotides: TGTGCCAGCAGCTTTGGCAGGGCCGAGACCTACGAGCAGTACTTC. This encodes CASSFGRAETYEQYF.

J is TRBJ1-1 and V is TRBV28; D unresolved. Between the trimmed V and J ends, which lost 6 bases and 0 bases, there was a span of 8 bases. This CDR3 region has 13 residues. From germline, CDR1 is MDHEN and CDR2 SYDVKM. The CDR3 sequence is CASSQIMNTEAFF. The CDR3 DNA reads TGTGCCAGCAGCCAGATAATGAACACTGAAGCTTTCTTT.

This chain uses TRBV25-1 with TRBJ1-3; D not resolved. CDR1 and CDR2 from the germline V gene are MGHDK and SYGVNS. This CDR3 has 13 amino acids. Trimming removed 4 bases at V and 0 bases at J, with 4 bases between. The CDR3 DNA reads as TGTGCCAGCAGTGGGCTCTCTGGAAACACCATATATTTT. Translation gives CASSGLSGNTIYF.

This chain uses TRBV28 with TRBJ1-2, with D perhaps matching TRBD1 (5 bases). This CDR3 spans 13 amino acids. V was cut by 8 bases and J by 4 bases, with 14 bases left in between. From germline, CDR1 is MDHEN and CDR2 SYDVKM. The CDR3 nucleotides are TGTGCCAGCGCCCCGGGGGTAGTCTATGGCTACACCTTC. It codes for CASAPGVVYGYTF.

This chain links TRBV7-2 with TRBJ1-2; 7 nucleotides match TRBD1. The CDR3 length is 17 residues. V was clipped by 1 base and J by 8 bases; unmatched bases: 16. Germline V gene data show CDR1 as SGHTA and CDR2 as FQGNSA. The DNA of the CDR3 is TGTGCCAGCAGCTTAGTAGTGGCCCTAGACAGGGTCGGAGGCTACACCTTC. Translation gives CASSLVVALDRVGGYTF.

The chain employs TRBV7-9 and TRBJ2-3, with 7 bases identical to TRBD2. The germline gives CDR1 SEHNR, CDR2 FQNEAQ (reference sequence). V shed 9 bases and J 4 bases; nucleotides not matched to a gene: 10. The CDR3 extends over 14 amino acids. CDR3 loop: CASPLRLAADTQYF. In nucleotides, the CDR3 is TGTGCCAGTCCCTTACGGCTAGCGGCAGATACGCAGTATTTT.

The V gene is TRBV6-5, the J gene TRBJ2-7, with TRBD1 as a possible D gene (6 bases). The CDR3 has 14 amino acids. CDR1 and CDR2 (germline): MNHEY, SVGAGI. Trimming stripped 7 bases from V and 6 bases from J, with 19 bases between. The CDR3, as DNA: TGTGCCAGCACTGCCTCGGGCAGGGGCGGCGAGCAGTACTTC. Residues: CASTASGRGGEQYF.

This chain links TRBV10-2 with TRBJ2-1; TRBD2 agrees at 12 bases. J lost 10 bases, V lost 3 bases, and 1 base had no gene match. Germline assignment: CDR1 WSHSY and CDR2 SAAADI. The CDR3 covers 13 residues. The CDR3 loop reads CASSEGLAGEQFF. The CDR3 bases are TGCGCCAGCAGTGAAGGACTAGCGGGGGAGCAGTTCTTC.

The chain employs TRBV7-8 and TRBJ2-5, with 12 bases that match TRBD1. The CDR3 has 15 residues. CDR1 and CDR2 (germline): SGHVS, FQNEAQ. The junction had 5 bases not matched to a gene; V was cut back by 4 bases and J by 5 bases. The CDR3 is CASSWPGQGAETQYF. CDR3 in DNA: TGTGCCAGCAGCTGGCCGGGACAGGGGGCGGAGACCCAGTACTTC.

The CDR3 here is CASSEGAGNSPLHF. DNA for the CDR3: TGTGCCAGCAGTGAGGGGGCTGGTAATTCACCCCTCCACTTT. The chain carries TRBV27 and TRBJ1-6; TRBD1 agrees at 7 bases. The CDR3 sequence is 14 residues long. Trimming at V came to 5 bases and at J to 6 bases, leaving 4 bases not matched to a gene. The germline gives CDR1 MNHEY, CDR2 SMNVEV (reference sequence).

With regard to this clone: This same CDR3 is encoded by further DNA sequences in the sample. The chain employs TRBV28 and TRBJ1-4; tentative D call: TRBD1 (5 bases). Trimming stripped 3 bases from V and 7 bases from J, with 12 bases between. The germline CDR1 and CDR2 sequences are MDHEN and SYDVKM. CDR3 length: 14 residues. The CDR3 loop is CASSFPGRGEKLFF. Written as DNA, the CDR3 is TGTGCCAGCAGTTTCCCCGGGAGGGGTGAAAAACTGTTTTTT.

The DNA of the CDR3 is TGCAGCGTAGGGACTGTTGGGTGGACTGAAGCTTTCTTT. This codes for CSVGTVGWTEAFF. This chain uses TRBV29-1 with TRBJ1-1; possible D gene TRBD1, 5 bases. The V and J ends lost 6 bases and 5 bases respectively, with 16 bases between them. Looked up from germline, CDR1 is SQVTM and CDR2 is ANQGSEA. The CDR3 length is 13 residues.

V usage is TRBV10-3 and J usage is TRBJ2-3; 9 nucleotides agree with TRBD1. The CDR3 runs 18 residues. V dropped 9 bases and J dropped 0; count of bases not matched to a gene: 16. Germline loops: CDR1 ENHRY, CDR2 SYGVKD. CDR3 in amino acids: CAIQEPGQGSSSTDTQYF. CDR3 DNA sequence: TGTGCCATTCAAGAACCGGGACAGGGATCCTCTAGCACAGATACGCAGTATTTT.